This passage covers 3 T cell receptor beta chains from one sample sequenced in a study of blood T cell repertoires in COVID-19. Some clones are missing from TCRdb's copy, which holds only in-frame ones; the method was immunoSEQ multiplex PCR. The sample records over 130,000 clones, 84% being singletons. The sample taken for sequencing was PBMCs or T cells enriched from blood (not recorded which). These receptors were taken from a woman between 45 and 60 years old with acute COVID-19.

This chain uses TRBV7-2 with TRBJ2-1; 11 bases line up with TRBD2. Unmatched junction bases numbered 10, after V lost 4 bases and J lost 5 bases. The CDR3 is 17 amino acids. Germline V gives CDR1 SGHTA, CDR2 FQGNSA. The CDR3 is CASSYRPGLAEDNEQFF. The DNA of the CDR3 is TGTGCCAGCAGCTACCGACCGGGACTAGCGGAAGACAATGAGCAGTTCTTC.

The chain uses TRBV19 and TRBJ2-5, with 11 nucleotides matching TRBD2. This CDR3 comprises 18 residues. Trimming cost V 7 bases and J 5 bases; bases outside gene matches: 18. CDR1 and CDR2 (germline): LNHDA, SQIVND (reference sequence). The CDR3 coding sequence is TGTGCCAGTACCTCACGCCCGGGGGCAACTAGCGGGAGTGAGACCCAGTACTTC. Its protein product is CASTSRPGATSGSETQYF.

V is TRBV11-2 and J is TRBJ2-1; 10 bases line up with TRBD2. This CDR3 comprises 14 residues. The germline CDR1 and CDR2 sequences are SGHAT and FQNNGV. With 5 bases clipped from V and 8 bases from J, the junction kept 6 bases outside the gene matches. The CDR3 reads CASSTGTSVYEQFF. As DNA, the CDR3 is TGTGCCAGCAGCACCGGGACTAGCGTTTATGAGCAGTTCTTC.